The 32 T cell receptor beta chains below come from one sample, sequenced in a study of cytomegalovirus exposure and HLA in healthy donors. The PCR made use of 60 Vbeta and 13 Jbeta primers. TCRdb's copy holds only in-frame clones and misses some; the assay was immunoSEQ multiplex PCR. The table includes more than 150,000 clones, around 76% detected once. Sequencing was performed on PBMCs. These receptor sequences come from a man aged 40-50 years in good health and CMV-seronegative.

The chain carries TRBV5-1 and TRBJ2-3, with D possibly matching TRBD1 (5 bases). The CDR3 is made up of 17 amino acids. Trimming took 4 bases from V and 2 from J, leaving 20 bases between them. Per the germline V gene, CDR1 is SGHRS and CDR2 is YFSETQ. The CDR3 bases are TGCGCCAGCAGCCCCTCCCGCCCAGGGATGTACACAGATACGCAGTATTTT. Translating gives CASSPSRPGMYTDTQYF. Filled out from reference TRBV5-1 and TRBJ2-3, the complete variable domain reads KAGVTQTPRYLIKTRGQQVTLSCSPISGHRSVSWYQQTPGQGLQFLFEYFSETQRNKGNFPGRFSGRQFSNSRSEMNVSTLELGDSALYLCASSPSRPGMYTDTQYFGPGTRLTVL.

This chain links TRBV7-8 with TRBJ2-1; 9 nucleotides agree with TRBD1. The V and J ends lost 5 bases and 6 bases, in that order; junction bases with no gene match: 5. CDR1 SGHVS and CDR2 FQNEAQ come from the germline V gene. CDR3 length: 14 amino acids. The CDR3 protein is CASSTGTGPNEQFF. As DNA, the CDR3 is TGTGCCAGCAGCACCGGGACAGGGCCCAATGAGCAGTTCTTC.

V and J are TRBV7-9 and TRBJ2-2; D uncertain. CDR3 length: 17 amino acids. Trimming stripped 5 bases from V and 2 bases from J, with 18 bases between. Germline V gene sequence: CDR1 SEHNR, CDR2 FQNEAQ (reference sequence). This chain's CDR3 is CASSPNLGKPNTGELFF. In DNA form, the CDR3 reads TGTGCCAGCAGCCCAAATTTGGGCAAGCCCAACACCGGGGAGCTGTTTTTT.

The genes are TRBV11-1 and TRBJ1-6; TRBD1 is a possible D gene (5 bases). Germline CDR1 reads SGHAT; CDR2 reads FQDESV (reference sequence). Trimming removed 0 bases from V and 10 bases from J, with 13 bases in between. The CDR3 totals 15 residues. The CDR3 sequence: CASSLAPTVSSPLHF. The CDR3 coding sequence is TGTGCCAGCAGCTTAGCGCCGACAGTATCATCACCCCTCCACTTT.

This rearrangement joins TRBV21-1 to TRBJ2-7; the table names TRBD1, a call not compared with the DNA. TRBV21-1 is a pseudogene locus. The CDR3 has 12 amino acids. The CDR3 region is CASSIDSPEQYV. DNA of the CDR3: TGTGCCAGCAGCATCGACAGTCCCGAGCAGTACGTC.

V usage is TRBV5-4 and J usage is TRBJ1-1; D gene uncertain. The V end was cut by 2 bases, the J end by 1 base, with 9 bases between. The CDR3 loop spans 14 amino acids. Looked up from germline, CDR1 is SGHNT and CDR2 is YYREEE (reference sequence). Here the CDR3 DNA reads TGTGCCAGCAGCTTTAGTGTCGCGAACACTGAAGCTTTCTTT. Translated: CASSFSVANTEAFF.

The chain is built from TRBV9 and TRBJ2-2; 10 bases fit TRBD2. V was clipped by 3 bases and J by 0 bases; unmatched bases: 2. Germline V gene data show CDR1 as SGDLS and CDR2 as YYNGEE. The CDR3 is 16 residues long. The CDR3 DNA is TGTGCCAGCAGCGCCGGACTAGCGGCGAACACCGGGGAGCTGTTTTTT. Translation: CASSAGLAANTGELFF.

This chain links TRBV5-1 with TRBJ2-2, with D possibly being TRBD2 (5 bases). Trimming shortened V by 0 bases and J by 4 bases, and 13 bases separated the two germline ends. The CDR3 runs to 16 residues. Germline CDR1 and CDR2: SGHRS and YFSETQ. CDR3 in amino acids: CASSLAPGLATGELFF. Here the CDR3 DNA reads TGCGCCAGCAGCTTGGCCCCGGGATTGGCCACCGGGGAGCTGTTTTTT.

This clone was detected only a few times. At one end, the junction sequence differs from germline, possibly due to a read error. The chain uses TRBV7-9 and TRBJ1-6; D might be TRBD1 (5 bases). This CDR3 has 15 amino acids. Germline loops: CDR1 SEHNR, CDR2 FQNEAQ (reference sequence). Here the CDR3 DNA reads TGTTCCAGCAGCTTAATCTACAGGCCAGATTCACCCCTCCACTTT. Protein: CSSSLIYRPDSPLHF.

The genes are TRBV9 and TRBJ2-3; 9 bases are shared with TRBD2. After removal of 3 bases from V and 2 bases from J, the junction contained 10 bases not matched to a gene. This CDR3 is built from 17 residues. Germline CDR1 is SGDLS and CDR2 is YYNGEE. For the CDR3, the DNA is TGTGCCAGCAGCGCCGAGGGGGGGGGACTAGCCACAGATACGCAGTATTTT. It yields the protein CASSAEGGGLATDTQYF.

This rearrangement joins TRBV7-6 to TRBJ1-1; D is ambiguous. V lost 4 bases to trimming and J lost 4 bases, with 13 bases between them. Germline CDR1 SGHVS, CDR2 FNYEAQ. The CDR3 runs 14 residues. The CDR3 reads CASSYRRGGTEAFF. The CDR3 region has the DNA TGTGCCAGCAGCTACCGACGGGGTGGCACTGAAGCTTTCTTT.

V is TRBV2 and J is TRBJ1-5, with no clear D. The CDR3 consists of 15 residues. CDR1 SNHLY and CDR2 FYNNEI come from the germline V gene. V shed 4 bases and J shed 0 bases, with 10 bases lying between them. The CDR3 sequence is CASSVARYSNQPQHF. The CDR3, as DNA: TGTGCCAGCAGTGTAGCCAGGTATAGCAATCAGCCCCAGCATTTT.

This chain connects TRBV5-1 to TRBJ2-1, with 9 positions matching TRBD2. V was pared by 4 bases and J by 4 bases, with 9 bases of the junction left unmatched. This CDR3 has 16 residues. Germline V gene lookup returns CDR1 SGHRS and CDR2 YFSETQ. This CDR3 is CASSPTTSGIYNEQFF. DNA of the CDR3: TGCGCCAGCAGCCCTACGACTAGCGGTATATACAATGAGCAGTTCTTC. Combining the CDR3 with reference TRBV5-1 and TRBJ2-1 gives the whole variable domain KAGVTQTPRYLIKTRGQQVTLSCSPISGHRSVSWYQQTPGQGLQFLFEYFSETQRNKGNFPGRFSGRQFSNSRSEMNVSTLELGDSALYLCASSPTTSGIYNEQFFGPGTRLTVL.

A word on this clone: A junction end diverges from the germline sequence, so it may reflect a read error. The chain employs TRBV10-1 and TRBJ2-4; D is perhaps TRBD2 (6 bases). There are 14 residues in the CDR3. CDR1 is WNHNN and CDR2 is SYGVQD in the germline V gene (reference sequence). The CDR3 sequence: CASSDWGRKNSQYF. For the CDR3, the DNA is TGCGCCAGCAGTGATTGGGGGAGGAAAAACAGTCAGTACTTC.

The J gene is TRBJ2-2, the V gene TRBV2, with TRBD2 matching 11 bases. This CDR3 has 15 residues. Per the germline V gene, CDR1 is SNHLY and CDR2 is FYNNEI. Losses at the gene ends were 4 bases for V and 6 bases for J; bases not matched to a gene: 4. In DNA, the CDR3 is TGTGCCAGCAGTGTAACTAGCGGGAGAGCCGGGGAGCTGTTTTTT. Translation: CASSVTSGRAGELFF.

As for this clone: The junction departs from the called germline gene at one end, perhaps through a read error. The V and J genes are TRBV18 and TRBJ1-2; D unclear. CDR3 size: 14 residues. Germline V CDR1 and CDR2: KGHSH, LQKENI. CDR3 residues: CASSPPRRLYGYTF. CDR3 DNA: TGTGCCAGCTCTCCACCACGGCGGCTTTATGGCTACACCTTC.

J is TRBJ1-1 and V is TRBV6-1; 7 bases fit TRBD1. Germline CDR1 MNHNS, CDR2 SASEGT. The CDR3 spans 14 residues. J was trimmed by 1 base and V by 5 bases; bases with no gene match: 4. The CDR3 DNA reads TGTGCCAGCAGTCCCGGGACAGAGAACACTGAAGCTTTCTTT. Protein: CASSPGTENTEAFF.

This sequence joins TRBV6-5 and TRBJ2-7, with 9 bases aligning to TRBD2. CDR3 length: 15 amino acids. Germline trimming cut 2 bases from V and 2 bases from J; bases unmatched to any gene: 4. Germline V CDR1 and CDR2: MNHEY, SVGAGI. The CDR3 region is CASSYGTSSTYEQYF. CDR3 nucleotide sequence: TGTGCCAGCAGTTACGGGACTAGCAGTACCTACGAGCAGTACTTC.

This clone was seen a handful of times. This specimen includes other DNA sequences encoding the same CDR3. The J gene is TRBJ2-7, the V gene TRBV5-1, with 9 positions matching TRBD1. CDR3 length equals 13 residues. V was pared by 3 bases and J by 4 bases, with 2 bases of the junction left unmatched. The germline CDR1 and CDR2 sequences are SGHRS and YFSETQ. CDR3 DNA sequence: TGCGCCAGCAGCTCGGGACAGGGTTACGAGCAGTACTTC. It is translated as CASSSGQGYEQYF.

CDR3 protein: CASSEIWGRDGYTF. The CDR3 bases are TGTGCCAGCAGTGAAATCTGGGGGCGAGATGGCTACACCTTC. The chain joins TRBV6-1 to TRBJ1-2; a weak D match, TRBD1 (6 bases). The V gene's germline CDR1 is MNHNS and CDR2 SASEGT. This CDR3 has 14 amino acids. Between the trimmed V and J ends, which lost 2 bases and 6 bases, there was a span of 13 bases.

The chain joins TRBV19 to TRBJ2-3, with 9 bases matching TRBD2. Germline-derived CDR1 and CDR2 are LNHDA and SQIVND (reference sequence). V was pared by 7 bases and J by 7 bases, with 12 bases of the junction left unmatched. The CDR3 consists of 15 residues. This CDR3 is CASTPGLAPGHTQYF. As DNA, the CDR3 is TGTGCCAGTACTCCGGGACTAGCCCCGGGGCATACGCAGTATTTT.

This chain uses TRBV6-1 with TRBJ1-1, with a weak D call TRBD1 (5 bases). Trimming cost V 10 bases and J 6 bases, with 18 bases left between them. Germline values: CDR1 MNHNS, CDR2 SASEGT. CDR3 length: 13 amino acids. The chain's CDR3 is CATRAGTAAEAFF. The CDR3 DNA sequence: TGTGCCACCCGAGCGGGGACGGCAGCTGAAGCTTTCTTT.

In this sample, this clone turned up once. The rearrangement joins TRBV7-3 to TRBJ2-1, with 7 nucleotides matching TRBD2. Trimming took 1 base from V and 2 from J; bases not matched to a gene: 2. The CDR3 length is 15 residues. The germline CDR1 and CDR2 sequences are SGHTA and FQGTGA. The CDR3 protein is CASSLSGSPYNEQFF. The CDR3 DNA reads as TGTGCCAGCAGCTTAAGCGGGAGTCCCTACAATGAGCAGTTCTTC.

The chain has TRBV7-3 and TRBJ2-5; D may be TRBD1 (7 bases). The CDR3 consists of 14 residues. Germline V gives CDR1 SGHTA, CDR2 FQGTGA. The V gene lost 4 bases and the J gene lost 5 bases, with 14 bases spanning the gap. The CDR3 here is CASSSGGLDETQYF. The CDR3 DNA is TGTGCCAGCAGCTCAGGGGGACTGGATGAGACCCAGTACTTC.

The chain is built from TRBV19 and TRBJ1-5; perhaps TRBD1 as D (5 bases). The CDR3 is 17 residues long. V lost 7 bases to trimming and J lost 4 bases, with 23 bases between them. Germline CDR1 LNHDA, CDR2 SQIVND (reference sequence). The CDR3 sequence: CASNGRGGFGRNQPQHF. CDR3 DNA: TGTGCCAGTAACGGGAGGGGAGGGTTCGGAAGAAATCAGCCCCAGCATTTT.

The rearrangement joins TRBV6-5 to TRBJ1-1; D is uncertain. V was pared by 5 bases and J by 7 bases, with 11 bases between. Germline V gives CDR1 MNHEY, CDR2 SVGAGI. The CDR3 covers 12 residues. CDR3 residues: CASSTGQREAFF. Written as DNA, the CDR3 is TGTGCCAGCAGTACCGGCCAGCGTGAAGCTTTCTTT.

This clone has only one observation. J is TRBJ1-2 and V is TRBV6-1; possible D gene TRBD1, 5 bases. Germline CDR1 reads MNHNS; CDR2 reads SASEGT. The CDR3 length is 13 residues. Trimming cost V 3 bases and J 3 bases, with 8 bases left between them. CDR3 residues: CASSDTGHYGYTF. DNA of the CDR3: TGTGCCAGCAGTGATACAGGACACTATGGCTACACCTTC.

About this clone: In the same sample, other DNA sequences code for this CDR3. The CDR3 region is CASSEARAYEQYF. CDR3 in DNA: TGTGCCAGCAGTGAAGCGAGAGCTTACGAGCAGTACTTC. V and J are TRBV6-1 and TRBJ2-7; D is ambiguous. Trimming took off 0 bases at V and 4 bases at J, with 7 bases between the two ends. Germline V gives CDR1 MNHNS, CDR2 SASEGT. The CDR3 has 13 amino acids.

The chain combines TRBV18 with TRBJ1-6; TRBD1 matches 9 bases. The trim removed 3 bases at V and 12 bases at J, leaving 3 bases unmatched. This CDR3 region has 13 residues. The germline CDR1 and CDR2 sequences are KGHSH and LQKENI. Written as DNA, the CDR3 is TGTGCCAGCTCACCCTTGGGACAGGGACCCCTCCACTTT. Translation gives CASSPLGQGPLHF. Full variable domain (outside the CDR3, taken from reference TRBV18 and TRBJ1-6): NAGVMQNPRHLVRRRGQEARLRCSPMKGHSHVYWYRQLPEEGLKFMVYLQKENIIDESGMPKERFSAEFPKEGPSILRIQQVVRGDSAAYFCASSPLGQGPLHFGNGTRLTVT.

The chain links TRBV7-9 to TRBJ1-2; D remains ambiguous. CDR3 length: 12 residues. Per germline, CDR1 SEHNR and CDR2 FQNEAQ (reference sequence). V was clipped by 3 bases and J by 7 bases, with 9 bases between them. CDR3 sequence reads: CASSLEFRGYTF. For the CDR3, the DNA is TGTGCCAGCAGCTTGGAGTTCCGTGGCTACACCTTC.

The gene calls are TRBV18 and TRBJ1-4; 10 positions match TRBD1. The CDR3 consists of 15 residues. The ends lost 5 bases at V and 7 bases at J; junction bases unmatched: 7. CDR1 and CDR2 from the germline V gene are KGHSH and LQKENI. CDR3 sequence: CASSDSTGGVEKLFF. Here the CDR3 DNA reads TGTGCCAGCTCAGATTCGACAGGGGGCGTTGAAAAACTGTTTTTT.

This clone was counted once. The chain joins TRBV6-1 to TRBJ2-1, with a weak D call TRBD2 (6 bases). The germline CDR1 and CDR2 sequences are MNHNS and SASEGT. The CDR3 covers 14 residues. Trimming took off 7 bases at V and 4 bases at J, with 14 bases between the two ends. The DNA of the CDR3 is TGTGCCAGCACCGACGGGACTCGGTACAATGAGCAGTTCTTC. Its protein product is CASTDGTRYNEQFF.